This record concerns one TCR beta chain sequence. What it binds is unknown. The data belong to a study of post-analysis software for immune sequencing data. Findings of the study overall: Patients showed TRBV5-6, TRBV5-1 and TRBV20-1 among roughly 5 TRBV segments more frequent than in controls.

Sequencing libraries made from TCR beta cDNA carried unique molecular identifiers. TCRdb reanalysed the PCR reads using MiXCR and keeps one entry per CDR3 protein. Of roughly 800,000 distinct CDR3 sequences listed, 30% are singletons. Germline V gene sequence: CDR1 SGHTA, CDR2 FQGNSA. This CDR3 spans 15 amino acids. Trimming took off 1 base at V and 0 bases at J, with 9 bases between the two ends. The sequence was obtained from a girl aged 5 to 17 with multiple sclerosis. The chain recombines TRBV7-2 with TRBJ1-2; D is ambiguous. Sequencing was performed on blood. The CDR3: CASSLGPAANYGYTF. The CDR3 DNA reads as TGTGCCAGCAGCTTAGGGCCGGCCGCTAACTATGGCTACACCTTC.